What follows is one T cell receptor beta chain and its context. The sample belongs to a study of blood T cells in healthy people across ages. A second PCR, run for about 7 to 12 cycles, used a sample-barcoded 5' primer plus a J-beta primer mix. One entry per CDR3 protein results from TCRdb running MiXCR on the 5' RACE reads. Of roughly 1.5 million distinct CDR3 sequences listed, approximately 43% are singletons. CDR3 size: 14 residues. CDR1 SQVTM and CDR2 ANQGSEA come from the germline V gene. With 7 bases removed from V and 3 bases from J, the gap between germline ends came to 15 bases. Sequenced: blood. V gene TRBV29-1 combines with J gene TRBJ1-4; D uncertain. The origin of this receptor is a woman in her late teens or twenties in good health. CDR3 sequence reads: CSAAKGAANEKLFF. In DNA form, the CDR3 reads TGCAGCGCAGCGAAAGGTGCGGCTAATGAAAAACTGTTTTTT.